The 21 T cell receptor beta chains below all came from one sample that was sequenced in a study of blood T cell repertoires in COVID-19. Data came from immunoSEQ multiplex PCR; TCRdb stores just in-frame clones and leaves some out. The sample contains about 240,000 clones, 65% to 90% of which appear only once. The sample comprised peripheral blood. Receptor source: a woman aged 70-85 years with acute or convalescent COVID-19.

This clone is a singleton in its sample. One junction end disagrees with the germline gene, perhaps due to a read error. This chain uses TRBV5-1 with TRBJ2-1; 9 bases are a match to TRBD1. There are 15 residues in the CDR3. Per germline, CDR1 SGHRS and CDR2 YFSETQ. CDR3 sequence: CASTLGTGIYNEQFF. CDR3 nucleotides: TGCGCCAGCACCTTGGGGACAGGGATATACAATGAGCAGTTCTTC.

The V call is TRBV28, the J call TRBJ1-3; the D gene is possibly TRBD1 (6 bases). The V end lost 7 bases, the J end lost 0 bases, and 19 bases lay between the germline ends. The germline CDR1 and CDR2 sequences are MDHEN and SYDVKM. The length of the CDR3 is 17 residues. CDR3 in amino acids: CASTSGGHSISGNTIYF. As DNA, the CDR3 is TGTGCCAGCACCTCCGGGGGGCACAGCATCTCTGGAAACACCATATATTTT.

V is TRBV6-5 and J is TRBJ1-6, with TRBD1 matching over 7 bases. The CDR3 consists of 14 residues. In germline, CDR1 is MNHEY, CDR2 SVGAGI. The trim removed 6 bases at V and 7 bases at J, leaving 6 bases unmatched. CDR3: CASRETGRNSPLHF. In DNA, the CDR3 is TGTGCCAGCAGAGAGACAGGGAGGAATTCACCCCTCCACTTT.

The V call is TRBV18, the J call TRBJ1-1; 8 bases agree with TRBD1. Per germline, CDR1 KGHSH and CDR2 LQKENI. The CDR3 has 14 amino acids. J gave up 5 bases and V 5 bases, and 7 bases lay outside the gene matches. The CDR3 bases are TGTGCCAGCTCATTTGGACAGGGTGAAACTGAAGCTTTCTTT. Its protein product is CASSFGQGETEAFF.

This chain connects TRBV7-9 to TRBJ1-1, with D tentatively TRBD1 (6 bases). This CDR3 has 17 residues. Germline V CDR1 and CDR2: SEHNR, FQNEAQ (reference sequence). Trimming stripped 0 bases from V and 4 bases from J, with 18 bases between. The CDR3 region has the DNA TGTGCCAGCAGCTTAGCTCCACAGGGCATCCGCCTCACTGAAGCTTTCTTT. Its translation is CASSLAPQGIRLTEAFF.

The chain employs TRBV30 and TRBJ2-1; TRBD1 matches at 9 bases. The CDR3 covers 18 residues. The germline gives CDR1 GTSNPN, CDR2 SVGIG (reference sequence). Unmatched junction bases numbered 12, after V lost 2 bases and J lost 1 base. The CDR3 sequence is CAWSSGTGPTVSYNEQFF. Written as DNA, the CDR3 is TGTGCCTGGAGTTCCGGGACAGGGCCTACAGTTTCCTACAATGAGCAGTTCTTC. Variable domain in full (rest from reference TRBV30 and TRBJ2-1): SQTIHQWPATLVQPVGSPLSLECTVEGTSNPNLYWYRQAAGRGLQLLFYSVGIGQISSEVPQNLSASRPQDRQFILSSKKLLLSDSGFYLCAWSSGTGPTVSYNEQFFGPGTRLTVL.

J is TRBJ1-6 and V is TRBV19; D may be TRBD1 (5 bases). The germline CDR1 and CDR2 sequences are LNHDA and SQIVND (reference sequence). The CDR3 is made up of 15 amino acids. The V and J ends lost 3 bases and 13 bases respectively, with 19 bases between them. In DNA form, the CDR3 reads TGTGCCAGTAGTATGTCACGCGGGACCGCACACCCCCTCCACTTT. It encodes CASSMSRGTAHPLHF.

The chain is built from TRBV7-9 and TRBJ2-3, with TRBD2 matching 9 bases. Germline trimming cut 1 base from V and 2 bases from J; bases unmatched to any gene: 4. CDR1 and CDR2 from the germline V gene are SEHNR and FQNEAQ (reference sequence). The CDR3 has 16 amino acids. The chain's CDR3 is CASSLEVAGVTDTQYF. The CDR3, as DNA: TGTGCCAGCAGCTTAGAGGTAGCGGGGGTCACAGATACGCAGTATTTT.

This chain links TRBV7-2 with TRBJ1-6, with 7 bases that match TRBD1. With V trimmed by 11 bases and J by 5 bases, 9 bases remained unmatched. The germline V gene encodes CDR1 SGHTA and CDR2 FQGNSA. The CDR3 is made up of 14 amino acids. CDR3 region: CAGRPQGNNSPLHF. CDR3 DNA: TGTGCCGGGCGACCACAGGGGAATAATTCACCCCTCCACTTT.

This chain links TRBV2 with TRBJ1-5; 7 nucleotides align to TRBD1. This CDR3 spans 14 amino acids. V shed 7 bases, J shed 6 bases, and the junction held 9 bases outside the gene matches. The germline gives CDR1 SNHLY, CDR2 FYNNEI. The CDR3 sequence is CASTRAGGVQPQHF. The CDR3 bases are TGTGCCAGCACTAGGGCAGGGGGTGTTCAGCCCCAGCATTTT. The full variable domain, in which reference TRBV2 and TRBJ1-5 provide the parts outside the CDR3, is EPEVTQTPSHQVTQMGQEVILRCVPISNHLYFYWYRQILGQKVEFLVSFYNNEISEKSEIFDDQFSVERPDGSNFTLKIRSTKLEDSAMYFCASTRAGGVQPQHFGDGTRLSIL.

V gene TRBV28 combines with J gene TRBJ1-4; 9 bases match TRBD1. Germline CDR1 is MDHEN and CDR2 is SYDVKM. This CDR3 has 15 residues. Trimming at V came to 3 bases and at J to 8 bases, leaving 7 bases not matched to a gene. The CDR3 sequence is CASSLETGTGEKLFF. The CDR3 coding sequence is TGTGCCAGCAGTTTGGAAACCGGGACAGGGGAAAAACTGTTTTTT.

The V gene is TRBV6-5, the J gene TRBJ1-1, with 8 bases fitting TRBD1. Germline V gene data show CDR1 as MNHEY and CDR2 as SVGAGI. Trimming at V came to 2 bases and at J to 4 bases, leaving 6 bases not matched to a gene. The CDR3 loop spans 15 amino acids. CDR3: CASSYLQGAGTEAFF. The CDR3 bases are TGTGCCAGCAGTTACCTCCAGGGGGCTGGCACTGAAGCTTTCTTT.

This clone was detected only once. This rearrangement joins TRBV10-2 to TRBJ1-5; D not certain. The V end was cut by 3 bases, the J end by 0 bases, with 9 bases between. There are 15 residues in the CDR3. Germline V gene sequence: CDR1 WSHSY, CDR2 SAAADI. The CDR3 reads CASSDWQNSNQPQHF. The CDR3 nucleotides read TGCGCCAGCAGTGATTGGCAGAATAGCAATCAGCCCCAGCATTTT.

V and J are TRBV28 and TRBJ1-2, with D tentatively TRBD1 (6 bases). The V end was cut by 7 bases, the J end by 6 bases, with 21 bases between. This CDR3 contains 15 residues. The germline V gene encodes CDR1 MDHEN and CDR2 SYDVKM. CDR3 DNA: TGTGCCAGCAATCAAACTCCAAGGGGGAACAATGGCTACACCTTC. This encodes CASNQTPRGNNGYTF.

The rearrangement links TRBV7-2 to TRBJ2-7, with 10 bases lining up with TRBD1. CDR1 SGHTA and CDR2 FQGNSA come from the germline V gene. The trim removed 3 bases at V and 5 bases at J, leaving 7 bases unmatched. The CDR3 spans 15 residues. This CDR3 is CASSFRTGGGHEQYF. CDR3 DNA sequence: TGTGCCAGCAGCTTTCGGACAGGGGGAGGCCACGAGCAGTACTTC.

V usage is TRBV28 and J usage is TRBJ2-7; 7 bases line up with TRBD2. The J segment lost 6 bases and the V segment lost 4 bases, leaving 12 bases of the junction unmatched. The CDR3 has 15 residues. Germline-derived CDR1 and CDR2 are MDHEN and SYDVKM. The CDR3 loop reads CASSSVSRGVAEQYF. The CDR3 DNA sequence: TGTGCCAGCAGTTCTGTAAGTCGGGGGGTTGCCGAGCAGTACTTC.

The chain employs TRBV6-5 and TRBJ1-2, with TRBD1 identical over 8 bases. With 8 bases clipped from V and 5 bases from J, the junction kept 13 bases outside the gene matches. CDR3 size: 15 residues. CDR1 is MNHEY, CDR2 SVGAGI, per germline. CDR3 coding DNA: TGTGCCAGCGGCAAGGGTACAGGGGGTGGGTATGGCTACACCTTC. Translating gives CASGKGTGGGYGYTF.

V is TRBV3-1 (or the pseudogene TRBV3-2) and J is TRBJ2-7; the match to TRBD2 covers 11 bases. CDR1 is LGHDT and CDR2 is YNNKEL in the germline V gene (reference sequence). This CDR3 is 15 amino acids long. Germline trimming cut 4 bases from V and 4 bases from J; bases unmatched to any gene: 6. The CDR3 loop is CASSRIAGGPYEQYF. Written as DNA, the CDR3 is TGTGCCAGCAGCCGAATAGCGGGGGGGCCGTACGAGCAGTACTTC.

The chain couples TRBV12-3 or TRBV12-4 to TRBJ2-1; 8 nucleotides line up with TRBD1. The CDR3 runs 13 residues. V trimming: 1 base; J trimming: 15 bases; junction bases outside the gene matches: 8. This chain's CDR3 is CASSLGGTGGGFF. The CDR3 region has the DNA TGTGCCAGCAGTTTAGGAGGGACAGGAGGTGGGTTCTTC.

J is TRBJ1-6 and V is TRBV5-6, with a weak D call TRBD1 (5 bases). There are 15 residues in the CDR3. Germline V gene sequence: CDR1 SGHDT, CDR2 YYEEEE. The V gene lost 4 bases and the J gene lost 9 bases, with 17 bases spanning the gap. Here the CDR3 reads CASSRGVTARSPLHF. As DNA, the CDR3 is TGTGCCAGCAGCCGGGGGGTAACAGCACGTTCACCCCTCCACTTT.

The CDR3 spells CASSKQGLAGGYNEQFF. CDR3 coding DNA: TGTGCCAGTAGTAAACAGGGACTAGCGGGGGGATACAATGAGCAGTTCTTC. The V call is TRBV19, the J call TRBJ2-1, with 15 bases that match TRBD2. The CDR3 loop spans 17 amino acids. From germline, CDR1 is LNHDA and CDR2 SQIVND (reference sequence). V trimming: 4 bases; J trimming: 4 bases; junction bases outside the gene matches: 5. The full variable domain, rest sourced from reference TRBV19 and TRBJ2-1, is DGGITQSPKYLFRKEGQNVTLSCEQNLNHDAMYWYRQDPGQGLRLIYYSQIVNDFQKGDIAEGYSVSREKKESFPLTVTSAQKNPTAFYLCASSKQGLAGGYNEQFFGPGTRLTVL.